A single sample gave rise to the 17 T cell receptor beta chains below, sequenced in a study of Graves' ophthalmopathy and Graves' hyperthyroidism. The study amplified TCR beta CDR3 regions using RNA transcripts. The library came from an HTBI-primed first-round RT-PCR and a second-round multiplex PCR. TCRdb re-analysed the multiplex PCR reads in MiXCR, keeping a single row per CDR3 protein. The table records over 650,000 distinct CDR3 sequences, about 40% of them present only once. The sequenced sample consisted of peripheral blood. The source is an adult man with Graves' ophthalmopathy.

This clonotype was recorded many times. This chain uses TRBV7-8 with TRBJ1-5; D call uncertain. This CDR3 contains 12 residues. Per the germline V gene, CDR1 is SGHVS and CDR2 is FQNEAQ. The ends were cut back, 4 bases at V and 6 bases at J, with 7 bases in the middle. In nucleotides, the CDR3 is TGTGCCAGCAGCTCACCCTCTCAGCCCCAGCATTTT. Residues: CASSSPSQPQHF.

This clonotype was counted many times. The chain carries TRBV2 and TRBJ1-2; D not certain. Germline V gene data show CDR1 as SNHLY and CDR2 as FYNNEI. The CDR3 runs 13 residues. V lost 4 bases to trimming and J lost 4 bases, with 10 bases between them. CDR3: CASSGGQRYGYTF. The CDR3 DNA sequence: TGTGCCAGCAGTGGTGGGCAACGCTATGGCTACACCTTC. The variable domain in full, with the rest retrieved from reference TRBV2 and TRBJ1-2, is EPEVTQTPSHQVTQMGQEVILRCVPISNHLYFYWYRQILGQKVEFLVSFYNNEISEKSEIFDDQFSVERPDGSNFTLKIRSTKLEDSAMYFCASSGGQRYGYTFGSGTRLTVV.

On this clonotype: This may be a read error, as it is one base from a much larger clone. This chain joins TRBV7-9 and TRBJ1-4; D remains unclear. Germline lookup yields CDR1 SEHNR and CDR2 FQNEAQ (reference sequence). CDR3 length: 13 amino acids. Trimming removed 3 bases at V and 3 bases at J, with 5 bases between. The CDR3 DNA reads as TGTGCCAGCAGCTTCTCCGCTAATGAAAAACTGTTTTTT. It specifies CASSFSANEKLFF.

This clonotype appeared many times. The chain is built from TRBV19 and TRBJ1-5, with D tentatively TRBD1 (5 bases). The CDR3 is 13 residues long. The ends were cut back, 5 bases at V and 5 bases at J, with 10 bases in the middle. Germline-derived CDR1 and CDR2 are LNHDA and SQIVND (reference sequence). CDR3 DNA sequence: TGTGCCAGTAGTTGGGGGGAGTATCAGCCCCAGCATTTT. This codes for CASSWGEYQPQHF.

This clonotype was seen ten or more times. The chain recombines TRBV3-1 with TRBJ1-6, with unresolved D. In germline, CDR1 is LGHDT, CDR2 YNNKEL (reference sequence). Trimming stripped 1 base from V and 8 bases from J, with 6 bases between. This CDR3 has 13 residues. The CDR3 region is CASSQGGHSPLHF. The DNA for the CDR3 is TGTGCCAGCAGCCAAGGTGGCCATTCACCCCTCCACTTT.

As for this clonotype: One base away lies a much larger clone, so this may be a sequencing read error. The CDR3 nucleotides are TGTGCCAGCAGTTTAGACGAATCGGGAAGGCCCCAGCATTTT. Encoded protein: CASSLDESGRPQHF. The chain uses TRBV12-3 or TRBV12-4 and TRBJ1-5, with D unresolved. The length of the CDR3 is 14 residues. V was trimmed by 1 base and J by 9 bases, leaving 13 bases between them.

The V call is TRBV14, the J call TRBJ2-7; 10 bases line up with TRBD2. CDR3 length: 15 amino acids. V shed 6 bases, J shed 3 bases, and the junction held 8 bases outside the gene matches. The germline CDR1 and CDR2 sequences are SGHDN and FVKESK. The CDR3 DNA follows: TGTGCCAGCAGTCCAACTAGCGGGATCCACTACGAGCAGTACTTC. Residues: CASSPTSGIHYEQYF.

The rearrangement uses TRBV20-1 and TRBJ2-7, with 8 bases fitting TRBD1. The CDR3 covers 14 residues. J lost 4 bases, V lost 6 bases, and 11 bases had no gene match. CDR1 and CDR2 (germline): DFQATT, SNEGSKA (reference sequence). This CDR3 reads CSASTATGVYEQYF. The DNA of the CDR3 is TGCAGTGCCTCCACCGCGACAGGGGTATACGAGCAGTACTTC.

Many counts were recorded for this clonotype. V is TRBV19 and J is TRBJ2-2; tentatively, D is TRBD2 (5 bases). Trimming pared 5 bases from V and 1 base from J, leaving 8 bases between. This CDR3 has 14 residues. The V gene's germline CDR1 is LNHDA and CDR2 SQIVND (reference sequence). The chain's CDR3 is CASSDGENTGELFF. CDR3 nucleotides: TGTGCCAGTAGTGACGGGGAGAACACCGGGGAGCTGTTTTTT.

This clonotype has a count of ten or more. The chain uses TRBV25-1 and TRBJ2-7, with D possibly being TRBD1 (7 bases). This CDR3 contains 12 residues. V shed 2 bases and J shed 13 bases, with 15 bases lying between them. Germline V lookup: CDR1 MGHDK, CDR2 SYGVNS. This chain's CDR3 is CASSEGGTDNYF. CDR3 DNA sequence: TGTGCCAGCAGTGAAGGGGGGACAGACAATTACTTC.

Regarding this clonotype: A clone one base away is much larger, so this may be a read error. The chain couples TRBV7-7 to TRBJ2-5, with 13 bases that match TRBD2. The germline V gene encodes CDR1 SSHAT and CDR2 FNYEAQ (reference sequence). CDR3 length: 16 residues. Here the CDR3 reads CARSLGLAGVGETQYF. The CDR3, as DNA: TGTGCCCGCAGCTTAGGACTAGCGGGAGTCGGAGAGACCCAGTACTTC.

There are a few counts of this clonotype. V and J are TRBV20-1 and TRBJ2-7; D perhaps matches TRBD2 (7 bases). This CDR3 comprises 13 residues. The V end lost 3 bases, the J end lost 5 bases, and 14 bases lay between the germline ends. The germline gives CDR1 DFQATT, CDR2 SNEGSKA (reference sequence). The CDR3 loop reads CSASSSGGHEQYF. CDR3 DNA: TGCAGTGCTAGTAGTTCGGGGGGCCACGAGCAGTACTTC.

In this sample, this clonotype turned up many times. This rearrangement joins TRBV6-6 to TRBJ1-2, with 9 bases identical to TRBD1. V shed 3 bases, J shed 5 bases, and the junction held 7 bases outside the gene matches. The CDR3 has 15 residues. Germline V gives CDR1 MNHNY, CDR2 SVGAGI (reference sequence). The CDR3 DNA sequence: TGTGCCAGCAGTTATGCGCCGGGACAGGGATATGGCTACACCTTC. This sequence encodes CASSYAPGQGYGYTF.

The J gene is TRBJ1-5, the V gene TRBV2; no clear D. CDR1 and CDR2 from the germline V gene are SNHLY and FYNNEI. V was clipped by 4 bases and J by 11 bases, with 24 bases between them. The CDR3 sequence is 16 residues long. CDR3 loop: CASSGLLGPSQETQHF. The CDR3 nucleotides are TGTGCCAGCAGTGGCCTTTTGGGCCCCTCACAAGAGACCCAGCATTTT.

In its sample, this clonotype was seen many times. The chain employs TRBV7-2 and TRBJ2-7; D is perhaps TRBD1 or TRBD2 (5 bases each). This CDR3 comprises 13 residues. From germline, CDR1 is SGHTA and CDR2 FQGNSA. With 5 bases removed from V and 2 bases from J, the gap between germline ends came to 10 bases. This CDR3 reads CASSPLGAYEQYF. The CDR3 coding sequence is TGTGCCAGCAGCCCACTGGGGGCCTACGAGCAGTACTTC.

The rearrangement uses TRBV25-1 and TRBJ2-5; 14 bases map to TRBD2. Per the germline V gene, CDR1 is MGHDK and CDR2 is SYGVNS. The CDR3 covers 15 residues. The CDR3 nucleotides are TGTGCTACCACGACTAGCGGGAGGGCAAGAGAGACCCAGTACTTC. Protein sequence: CATTTSGRARETQYF.

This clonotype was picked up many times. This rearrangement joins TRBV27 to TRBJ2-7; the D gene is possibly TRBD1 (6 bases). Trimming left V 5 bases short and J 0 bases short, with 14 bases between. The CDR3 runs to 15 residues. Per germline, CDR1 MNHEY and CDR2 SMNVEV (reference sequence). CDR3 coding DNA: TGTGCCAGCAGTCCTCCGGGACAAAGCTCCTACGAGCAGTACTTC. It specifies CASSPPGQSSYEQYF.